A selection of T cell receptor beta chains follows, all from one sample in a study of neoadjuvant anti-PD-1 for oral cavity cancer. TCRdb keeps only in-frame clones here, not all; method: immunoSEQ multiplex PCR. This sample yields roughly 68,000 clones, of which 85% to 90% are seen a single time; 2.5% to 3.5% belongs to the top ten. The sequencing used PBMCs, collected after nivolumab (anti-PD-1) treatment. These receptors all come from a person aged 40-85 years with oral cavity squamous cell carcinoma. Both conserved end residues are part of each CDR3. D genes are given only for firm matches. The size field is filled for only some rows; it gives once, few, many or a size class.

d_call j_call v_call clone_size cdr3_nt cdr3_aa
- TRBJ2-2 TRBV27 - TGTGCCAGCAGTTTGGCCCCTTCGCAGGGATACACCGGGGAGCTGTTTTTT CASSLAPSQGYTGELFF
- TRBJ1-2 TRBV7-7 - TGTGCCAGCTTAAATGAGGGGCGGAAGAACTATGGCTACACCTTC CASLNEGRKNYGYTF
- TRBJ1-2 TRBV28 - TGTGCCAGCAGTTTGAGTCCAGGGAGGGATGGCTACACCTTC CASSLSPGRDGYTF
- TRBJ2-1 TRBV4-1 once TGCGCCAGCAGCCAACCTCCTGCCGGGACCCCGGTCCACGGCTCCTACAATGAGCAGTTCTTC CASSQPPAGTPVHGSYNEQFF
- TRBJ2-5 TRBV13 - TGTGCCAGCAGCTTAGGGGGGCAGGGTATGGAGACCCAGTACTTC CASSLGGQGMETQYF
TRBD2 TRBJ2-5 TRBV5-1 - TGCGCCAGCAGCGGAACTAGCGGGAGCGGCGGGGAGACCCAGTACTTC CASSGTSGSGGETQYF
TRBD1 TRBJ2-3 TRBV30 - TGTGCCTGGACCAGGACAGGGCCCACAGATACGCAGTATTTT CAWTRTGPTDTQYF
- TRBJ1-6 TRBV12-5 - TGTGCTAGTGGTTTGGCCCGAGGGGGAGGTAATTCACCCCTCCACTTT CASGLARGGGNSPLHF
- TRBJ1-5 TRBV4-1 - TGCGCCAGCAGCCAAGGGTGGAATCAGCCCCAGCATTTT CASSQGWNQPQHF
- TRBJ2-6 TRBV4-1 - TGCGCCAGCAGCCAAAATTTAGTCACGGTGGGTCCTGGGGCCAACGTCCTGACTTTC CASSQNLVTVGPGANVLTF
TRBD1 TRBJ1-2 TRBV5-1 - TGCGCCAGCAGTGGGACAGGGGGTAACTATGGCTACACCTTC CASSGTGGNYGYTF
TRBD2 TRBJ2-5 TRBV5-4 - TGTGCCAGCAGCTTGAGCGGGGGAGGCGAGACCCAGTACTTC CASSLSGGGETQYF
- TRBJ1-4 TRBV15 - TGTGCCACCAGAAGAGAGGGACGGCCTGATGAAAAACTGTTTTTT CATRREGRPDEKLFF
- TRBJ2-6 TRBV7-9 once TGTGCCAGCAGTTTCCGGGCAGCAAGCTCTGGGGCCAACGTCCTGACTTTC CASSFRAASSGANVLTF
TRBD1 TRBJ2-5 TRBV5-1 - TGCGCCAGCAGCTTGGGGGGACAGAGGGGCGAGACCCAGTACTTC CASSLGGQRGETQYF
- TRBJ1-1 TRBV5-1 - TGCGCCAGCAGCTTGGACAGCATGAACACTGAAGCTTTCTTT CASSLDSMNTEAFF
- TRBJ2-3 TRBV6-6 - TGTGCCAGCAGTTACTCGGAAAGTAACACAGATACGCAGTATTTT CASSYSESNTDTQYF
TRBD1 TRBJ1-1 TRBV5-1 - TGCGCCAGCAAACAGGGGCGGGATGCTAGACCCAAGGGTTTCTTT CASKQGRDARPKGFF
TRBD2 TRBJ2-7 TRBV30 - TGTGCCTGGAGTGATTGGCGGGGGTCCTACGAGCAGTACTTC CAWSDWRGSYEQYF
- TRBJ1-2 TRBV27 - TGTGCCAGCAGCGACAGTCCGATTAACTATGGCTACACCTTC CASSDSPINYGYTF
TRBD1 TRBJ2-3 TRBV11-3 medium-sized TGTGCCAGCAGCTTACGGGACAGGGGAAATACTAGCACAGATACGCAGTATTTT CASSLRDRGNTSTDTQYF
- TRBJ2-5 TRBV19 - TGTGCCAGTAGTTGGAGCGCTCAAGAGACCCAGTACTTC CASSWSAQETQYF
TRBD2 TRBJ2-5 TRBV7-9 - TGTGCCAGCAGCTTACAATCGAGCGGGGGACGGGAGACCCAGTACTTC CASSLQSSGGRETQYF
- TRBJ2-7 TRBV18 - TGTGCCAGCTCACCTAGCGGAGGCTACGAGCAGTACTTC CASSPSGGYEQYF
- TRBJ1-5 TRBV6-6 - TGTGCCAGCAGTTACCCTGGGGGGAATCAGCCCCAGCATTTT CASSYPGGNQPQHF
- TRBJ2-7 TRBV11-2 - TGTGCCAGCAGCTTAACAGTAGGAGAGCAGTACTTC CASSLTVGEQYF
TRBD1 TRBJ1-2 TRBV27 - TGTGCCAGCAGTTTATCGGGGGGGACAGGGGATGGCTACACCTTC CASSLSGGTGDGYTF
TRBD2 TRBJ2-1 TRBV9 - TGTGCCAGCAGCGTAACGGGAGGCCGGGACAATGAGCAGTTCTTC CASSVTGGRDNEQFF
- TRBJ2-3 TRBV5-1 - TGCGCCAGCAGCTCGGACAGCACAGATACGCAGTATTTT CASSSDSTDTQYF
TRBD1 TRBJ2-7 TRBV7-2 - TGTGCCAGCAGCCTGACCCGGGACAGGGGCTACGAGCAGTACTTC CASSLTRDRGYEQYF
- TRBJ2-2 TRBV6-5 - TGTGCCAGCAGCGAACATCACACCGGGGAGCTGTTTTTT CASSEHHTGELFF
TRBD1 TRBJ2-7 TRBV27 - TGTGCCAGCAGTTCCAGGGGGCTTCGCTACGAGCAGTACTTC CASSSRGLRYEQYF
- TRBJ2-5 TRBV5-1 - TGCGCCAGCAGCTTTCACACAGGGGAGGACCAGTACTTC CASSFHTGEDQYF
- TRBJ2-1 TRBV6-5 - TGTGCCAGCAGTTTCGTAGCGGCCCTCGGCTACAATGAGCAGTTCTTC CASSFVAALGYNEQFF
- TRBJ2-3 TRBV13 - TGTGCCAGCAGCTTAGGGGGGAAGGATACGCAGTATTTT CASSLGGKDTQYF
- TRBJ2-3 TRBV27 - TGTGCCAGCAGTTCGGGGGCCTTCGGCAGGAATACGCAGTATTTT CASSSGAFGRNTQYF
- TRBJ2-3 TRBV30 once TGTGCCTGGATAACCCAAGGGAGGTACACAGATACGCAGTATTTT CAWITQGRYTDTQYF
- TRBJ2-5 TRBV11-3 - TGTGCCAGCAGCTCGCCCATGAGTCGGCAAGAGACCCAGTACTTC CASSSPMSRQETQYF
- TRBJ2-7 TRBV4-1 - TGCGCCAGCAGCCAATCGGTGGGGGAGCAGTACTTC CASSQSVGEQYF
TRBD2 TRBJ2-5 TRBV2 few TGTGCCAGCACCGTAGAAGCGGGGGGGCAAGAGACCCAGTACTTC CASTVEAGGQETQYF
- TRBJ2-7 TRBV30 - TGTGCCTGGAGTGTCGGACTAATGGGCTACGAGCAGTACTTC CAWSVGLMGYEQYF
TRBD1 TRBJ2-1 TRBV6-6 - TGTGCCAGCAGTGGTTTAACCGGGACAGGGCTACATGAGCAGTTCTTC CASSGLTGTGLHEQFF